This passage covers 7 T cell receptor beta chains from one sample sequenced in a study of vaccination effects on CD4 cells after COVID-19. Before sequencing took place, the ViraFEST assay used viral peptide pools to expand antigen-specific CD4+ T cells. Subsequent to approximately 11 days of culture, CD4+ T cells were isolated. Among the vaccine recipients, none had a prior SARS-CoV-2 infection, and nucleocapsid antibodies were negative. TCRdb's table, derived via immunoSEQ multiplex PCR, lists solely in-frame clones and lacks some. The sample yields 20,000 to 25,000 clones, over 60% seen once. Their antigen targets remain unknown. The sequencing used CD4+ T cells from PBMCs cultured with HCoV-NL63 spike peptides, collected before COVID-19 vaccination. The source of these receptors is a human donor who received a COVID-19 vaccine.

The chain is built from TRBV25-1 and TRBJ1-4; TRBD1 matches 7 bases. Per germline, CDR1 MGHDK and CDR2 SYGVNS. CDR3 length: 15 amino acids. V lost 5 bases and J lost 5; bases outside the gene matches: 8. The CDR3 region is CASSRPGQPNEKLFF. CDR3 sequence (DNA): TGTGCCAGCAGTCGACCGGGACAGCCAAATGAAAAACTGTTTTTT.

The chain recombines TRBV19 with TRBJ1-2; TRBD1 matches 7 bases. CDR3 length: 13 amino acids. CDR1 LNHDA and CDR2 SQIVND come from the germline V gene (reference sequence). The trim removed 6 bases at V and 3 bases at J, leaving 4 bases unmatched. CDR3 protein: CASRATGDYGYTF. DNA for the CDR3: TGTGCCAGTAGGGCTACAGGGGACTATGGCTACACCTTC.

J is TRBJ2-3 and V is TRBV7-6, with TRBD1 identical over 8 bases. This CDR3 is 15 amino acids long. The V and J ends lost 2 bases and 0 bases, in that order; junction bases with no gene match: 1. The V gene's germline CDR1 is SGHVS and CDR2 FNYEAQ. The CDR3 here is CASSLTGGSTDTQYF. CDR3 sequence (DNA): TGTGCCAGCAGCTTAACAGGGGGTAGCACAGATACGCAGTATTTT.

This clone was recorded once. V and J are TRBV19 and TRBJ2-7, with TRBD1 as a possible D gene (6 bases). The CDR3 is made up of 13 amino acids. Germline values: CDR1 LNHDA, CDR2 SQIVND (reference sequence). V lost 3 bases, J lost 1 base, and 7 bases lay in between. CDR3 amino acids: CASSITGSYEQYF. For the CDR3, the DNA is TGTGCCAGTAGTATTACAGGGTCCTACGAGCAGTACTTC.

The CDR3 loop reads CASSFKLVRDTQYF. CDR3 DNA sequence: TGTGCCAGCAGCTTCAAGCTAGTTAGAGATACGCAGTATTTT. V is TRBV11-1 and J is TRBJ2-3; D unresolved. The germline CDR1 and CDR2 sequences are SGHAT and FQDESV (reference sequence). The CDR3 loop spans 14 amino acids. With 3 bases removed from V and 5 bases from J, the gap between germline ends came to 12 bases.

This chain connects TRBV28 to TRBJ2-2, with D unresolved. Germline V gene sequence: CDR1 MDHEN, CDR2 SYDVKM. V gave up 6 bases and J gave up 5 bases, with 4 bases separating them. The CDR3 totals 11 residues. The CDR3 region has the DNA TGTGCCAGCAGGTTTACCGGGGAGCTGTTTTTT. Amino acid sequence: CASRFTGELFF.

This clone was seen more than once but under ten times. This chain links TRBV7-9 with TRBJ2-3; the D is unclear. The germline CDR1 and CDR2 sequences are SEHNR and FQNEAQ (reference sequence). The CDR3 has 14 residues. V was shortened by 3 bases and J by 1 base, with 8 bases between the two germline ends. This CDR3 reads CASSLRKGTDTQYF. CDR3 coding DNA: TGTGCCAGCAGCTTGCGGAAGGGCACAGATACGCAGTATTTT. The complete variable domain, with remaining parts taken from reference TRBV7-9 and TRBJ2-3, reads DTGVSQNPRHKITKRGQNVTFRCDPISEHNRLYWYRQTLGQGPEFLTYFQNEAQLEKSRLLSDRFSAERPKGSFSTLEIQRTEQGDSAMYLCASSLRKGTDTQYFGPGTRLTVL.